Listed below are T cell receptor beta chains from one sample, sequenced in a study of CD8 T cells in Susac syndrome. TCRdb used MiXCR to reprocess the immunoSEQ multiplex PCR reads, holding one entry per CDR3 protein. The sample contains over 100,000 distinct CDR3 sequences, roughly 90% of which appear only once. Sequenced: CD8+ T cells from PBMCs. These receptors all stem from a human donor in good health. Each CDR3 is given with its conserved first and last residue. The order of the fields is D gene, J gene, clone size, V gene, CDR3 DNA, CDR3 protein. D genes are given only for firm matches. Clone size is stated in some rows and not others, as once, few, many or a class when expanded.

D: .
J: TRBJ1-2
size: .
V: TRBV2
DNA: TGTGCCAGCAGCGTCCGCGCGGTAGTAAACTATGGCTACACCTTC
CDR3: CASSVRAVVNYGYTF

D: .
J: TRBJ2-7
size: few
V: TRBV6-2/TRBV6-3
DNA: TGTGCCAGCCCAGGGGCCACCTACGAGCAGTACTTC
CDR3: CASPGATYEQYF

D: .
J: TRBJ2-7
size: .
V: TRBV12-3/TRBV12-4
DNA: TGTGCCAGCACCATCCGGGGCAGGGGTAGTTCCTACGAGCAGTACTTC
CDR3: CASTIRGRGSSYEQYF

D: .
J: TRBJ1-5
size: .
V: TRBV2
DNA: TGTGCCAGCAGTGAAGCGGGAGGCGGCAATCAGCCCCAGCATTTT
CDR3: CASSEAGGGNQPQHF

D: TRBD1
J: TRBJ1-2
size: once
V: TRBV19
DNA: TGTGCCAGTACCGGGACAGTGGGGCACTATGGCTACACCTTC
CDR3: CASTGTVGHYGYTF

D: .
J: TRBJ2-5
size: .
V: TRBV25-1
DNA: TGTGCCAGCAGTGAGATTTACGGGGGATCGGAGACCCAGTACTTC
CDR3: CASSEIYGGSETQYF

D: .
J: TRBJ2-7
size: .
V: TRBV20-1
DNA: TGCAGTGCTAGAGCCCCCCCCTCCCGAGGCCACGAGCAGTACTTC
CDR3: CSARAPPSRGHEQYF

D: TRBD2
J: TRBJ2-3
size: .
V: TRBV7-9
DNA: TGTGCCAGCAGCGCGACTAGCGGGGGAAGCACAGATACGCAGTATTTT
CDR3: CASSATSGGSTDTQYF

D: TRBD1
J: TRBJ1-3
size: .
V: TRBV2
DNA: TGTGCCAGCAGTGACACAAGGACAGGCTCTGGAAACACCATATATTTT
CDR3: CASSDTRTGSGNTIYF

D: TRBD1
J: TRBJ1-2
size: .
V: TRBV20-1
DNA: TGCAGTGCCCAGGACAGGGGGAACTATGGCTACACCTTC
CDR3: CSAQDRGNYGYTF

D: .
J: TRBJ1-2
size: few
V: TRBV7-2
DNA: TGTGCCAGCAGCCCCGACAGCTATGGCTACACCTTC
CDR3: CASSPDSYGYTF

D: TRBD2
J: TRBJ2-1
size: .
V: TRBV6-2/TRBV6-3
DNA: TGTGCCAGCAGTGGGACTAGCGGGAGTGGGAATGAGCAGTTCTTC
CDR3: CASSGTSGSGNEQFF

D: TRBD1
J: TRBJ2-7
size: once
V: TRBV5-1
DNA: TGCGCCAGCAGCACCTGGGACAGGGGGATCTACGAGCAGTACTTC
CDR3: CASSTWDRGIYEQYF

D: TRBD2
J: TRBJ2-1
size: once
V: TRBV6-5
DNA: TGTGCCAGCAGTTACTCGCGGGAGAATGAGCAGTTCTTC
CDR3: CASSYSRENEQFF

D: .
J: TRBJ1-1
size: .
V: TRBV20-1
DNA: TGCAGTGCTACGTCAGGAAACACTGAAGCTTTCTTT
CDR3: CSATSGNTEAFF

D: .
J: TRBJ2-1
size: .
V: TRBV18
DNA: TGTGCCAGCTCACCACCTTCGAGATCCGATGAGCAGTTCTTC
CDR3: CASSPPSRSDEQFF

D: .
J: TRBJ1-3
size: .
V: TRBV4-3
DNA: TGCGCCAGCAGCCAAGATCCGGTTACTACTTGGGGAAACACCATATATTTT
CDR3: CASSQDPVTTWGNTIYF

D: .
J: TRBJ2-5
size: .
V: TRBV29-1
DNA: TGCAGCGTGGAATACAGGGACAAACAAGAGACCCAGTACTTC
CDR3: CSVEYRDKQETQYF

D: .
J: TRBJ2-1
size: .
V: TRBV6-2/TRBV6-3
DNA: TGTGCCAGCAGCCCACTCGGATTGAATGAGCAGTTCTTC
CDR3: CASSPLGLNEQFF

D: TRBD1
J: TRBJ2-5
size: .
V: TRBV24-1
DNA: TGTGCCACCAGTGATTTGGACAGGGCTAAAGACCAAGAGACCCAGTACTTC
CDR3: CATSDLDRAKDQETQYF

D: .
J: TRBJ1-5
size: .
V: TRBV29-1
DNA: TGCGGCGTGGGGGAGAATAGCAATCAGCCCCAGCATTTT
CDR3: CGVGENSNQPQHF

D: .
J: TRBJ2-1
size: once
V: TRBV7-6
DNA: TGTGCCAGCAGCTTAGCGAGGGCGGGGATGTACAATGAGCAGTTCTTC
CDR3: CASSLARAGMYNEQFF

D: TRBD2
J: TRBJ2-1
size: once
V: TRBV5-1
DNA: TGCGCCAGCAGCTTGGTGACTAGCGGGACGGGTGAGCAGTTCTTC
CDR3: CASSLVTSGTGEQFF

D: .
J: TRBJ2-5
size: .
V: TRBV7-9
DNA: TGTGCCAGCAGCCTTTACGCAAACGGCCCGCGAGAGACCCAGTACTTC
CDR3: CASSLYANGPRETQYF

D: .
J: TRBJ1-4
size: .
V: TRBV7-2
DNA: TGTGCCAGCAGCTTCGCCATCGGTGATGAAAAACTGTTTTTT
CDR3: CASSFAIGDEKLFF

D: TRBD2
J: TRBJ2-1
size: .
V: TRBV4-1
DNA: TGCGCCAGCAGCCAAGTGATAGCGGGGGGAATCAATGAGCAGTTCTTC
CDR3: CASSQVIAGGINEQFF

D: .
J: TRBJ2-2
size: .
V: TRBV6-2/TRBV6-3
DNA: TGTGCCAGCAGTGGCCTCAACGGGATATCCCTGGGGTCCGGGGAGCTGTTTTTT
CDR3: CASSGLNGISLGSGELFF

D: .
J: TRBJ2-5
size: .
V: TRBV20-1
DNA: TGCAGTGTCCCGACAGGACCCAGCTTC
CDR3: CSVPTGPSF

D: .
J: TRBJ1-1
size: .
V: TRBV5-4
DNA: TGTGCCAGCAGCTTGGAAAACAGAAGAATGAACACTGAAGCTTTCTTT
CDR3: CASSLENRRMNTEAFF

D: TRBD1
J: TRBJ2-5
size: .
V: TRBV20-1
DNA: TGCAGTGCTAGGAGCATGACAGGGGAATTTGAGACCCAGTACTTC
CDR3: CSARSMTGEFETQYF

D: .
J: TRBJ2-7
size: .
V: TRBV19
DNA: TGTGCCAGTAGTAACCTGGGGGCGAACGAGCAGTACTTC
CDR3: CASSNLGANEQYF

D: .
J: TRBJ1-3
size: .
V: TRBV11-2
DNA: TGTGCCAGCGGATTACAGGGTTCGGGAAACACCATATATTTT
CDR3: CASGLQGSGNTIYF

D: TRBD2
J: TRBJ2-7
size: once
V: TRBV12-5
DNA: TGTGCTAGTGGTTTAACACGGGCTAGCGGGGGTTCCTACGAGCAGTACTTC
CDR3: CASGLTRASGGSYEQYF

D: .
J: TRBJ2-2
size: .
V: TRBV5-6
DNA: TGTGCCAGCAGCCTGAGGAGCCAGCGGGACACCGGGGAGCTGTTTTTT
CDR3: CASSLRSQRDTGELFF

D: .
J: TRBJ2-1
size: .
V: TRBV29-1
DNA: TGCAGCGTTGTGGAGAGTTTTAGCTCCTACAATGAGCAGTTCTTC
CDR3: CSVVESFSSYNEQFF

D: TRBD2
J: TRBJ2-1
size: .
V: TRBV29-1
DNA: TGCAGCGTTGACCATCATTCCACTAGCGGCTCCTACAATGAGCAGTTCTTC
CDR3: CSVDHHSTSGSYNEQFF

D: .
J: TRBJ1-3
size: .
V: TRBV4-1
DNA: TGCGCCAGCAGCTCTTCAGGACCCCTTGGAAACACCATATATTTT
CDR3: CASSSSGPLGNTIYF

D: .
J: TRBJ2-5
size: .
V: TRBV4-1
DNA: TGCGCCAGCAGCCAAGTTTCGGCAGGGTGGGAGACCCAGTACTTC
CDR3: CASSQVSAGWETQYF

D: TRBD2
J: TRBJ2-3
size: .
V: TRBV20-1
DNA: TGCAGTGCTAGAGCCTACCAAGTTAAACGGGGGGACCCAGATACGCAGTATTTT
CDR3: CSARAYQVKRGDPDTQYF

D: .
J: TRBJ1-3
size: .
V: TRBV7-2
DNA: TGTGCCAGCAGCTTAGGACAGACCGGAAACACCATATATTTT
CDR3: CASSLGQTGNTIYF

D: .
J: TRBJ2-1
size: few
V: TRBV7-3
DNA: TGTGCCAGCAGCTTAACGGGCGGGACGAATGAGCAGTTCTTC
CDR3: CASSLTGGTNEQFF

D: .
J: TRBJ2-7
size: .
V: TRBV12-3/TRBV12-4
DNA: TGTGCCAGCAGCCTTTACTACGAGCAGTACTTC
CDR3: CASSLYYEQYF

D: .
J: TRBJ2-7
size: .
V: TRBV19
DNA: TGTGCCAGTAGGAGGGAGGTCAGCTCCTACGAGCAGTACTTC
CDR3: CASRREVSSYEQYF

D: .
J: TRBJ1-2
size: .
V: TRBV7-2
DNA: TGTGCCAGCAGTTTGGGGACGGTTAACTATGGCTACACCTTC
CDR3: CASSLGTVNYGYTF

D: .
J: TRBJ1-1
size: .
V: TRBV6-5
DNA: TGTGCCAGCGGGTTAGACATGAACACTGAAGCTTTCTTT
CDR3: CASGLDMNTEAFF

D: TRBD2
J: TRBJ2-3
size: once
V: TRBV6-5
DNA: TGTGCCAGCAGTTACACATACAGCGGGGTGGGCACAGATACGCAGTATTTT
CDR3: CASSYTYSGVGTDTQYF

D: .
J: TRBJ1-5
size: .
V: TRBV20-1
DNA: TGCAGTGCTAGAAAAGACCTCAATCAGCCCCAGCATTTT
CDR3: CSARKDLNQPQHF

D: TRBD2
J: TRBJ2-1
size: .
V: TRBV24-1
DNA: TGTGCCACCAGTGACCCGGGACTAGCCCACAATGAGCAGTTCTTC
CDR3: CATSDPGLAHNEQFF

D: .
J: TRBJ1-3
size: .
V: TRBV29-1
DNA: TGCAGCGTTGGCCAGGGTACCGGAAACACCATATATTTT
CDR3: CSVGQGTGNTIYF

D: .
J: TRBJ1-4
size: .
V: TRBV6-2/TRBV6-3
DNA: TGTGCCAGCAGCCCGGCCGATGAAAAACTGTTTTTT
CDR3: CASSPADEKLFF

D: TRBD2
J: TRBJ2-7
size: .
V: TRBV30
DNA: TGTGCCTGGAGCGGACTAGCGGGGGACTACGAGCAGTACTTC
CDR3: CAWSGLAGDYEQYF

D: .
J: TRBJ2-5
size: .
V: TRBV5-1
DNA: TGCGCCAGCAGCTTCACCGGGGGCCCGGGCTCCCAGTACTTC
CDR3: CASSFTGGPGSQYF

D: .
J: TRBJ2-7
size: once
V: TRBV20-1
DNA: TGCAGTGCTAAACCCCGGGACGGATATCGTGAGCAGTACTTC
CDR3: CSAKPRDGYREQYF

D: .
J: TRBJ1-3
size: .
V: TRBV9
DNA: TGTGCCAGCAGCGTAGAAGTGGTCTCTGGAAACACCATATATTTT
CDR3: CASSVEVVSGNTIYF

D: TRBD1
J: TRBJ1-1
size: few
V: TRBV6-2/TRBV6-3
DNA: TGTGCCAGCAGCTTGGGACAGTTGAACACTGAAGCTTTCTTT
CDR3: CASSLGQLNTEAFF

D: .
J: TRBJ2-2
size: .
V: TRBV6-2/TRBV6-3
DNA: TGTGCCAGCAGTGGCCCGGACACCGGGGAGCTGTTTTTT
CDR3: CASSGPDTGELFF

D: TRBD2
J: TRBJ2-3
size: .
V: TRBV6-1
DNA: TGTGCCAGCAGAAGCCTAGCGGGAGGATTTCTAGATACGCAGTATTTT
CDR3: CASRSLAGGFLDTQYF

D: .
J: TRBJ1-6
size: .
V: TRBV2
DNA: TGTGCCAGCAGTGGACCGGGACTGCTCCTCCACTTT
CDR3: CASSGPGLLLHF

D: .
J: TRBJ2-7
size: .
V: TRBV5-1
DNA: TGCGCCAGCAGCTTGGACGGGACAAACCGGGCCTACGAGCAGTACTTC
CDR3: CASSLDGTNRAYEQYF